These T cell receptor beta chains were read from a single sample in a study of CD8 T cells in ankylosing spondylitis. One entry per CDR3 protein results from TCRdb running MiXCR on the 5' RACE reads. The sample holds around 490,000 distinct CDR3 sequences, about 5.2% seen once. The sample consisted of blood, either unsorted or a sorted T cell fraction (not recorded which). These receptors were obtained from a male donor with ankylosing spondylitis. Each CDR3 is given with its conserved first and last residue. A D gene is named only where the DNA matches it firmly. Clone sizes are given selectively: once, few, many, or a class where the clone is expanded.

CSVEDRGRGGNTIYF	TGCAGCGTCGAAGACAGGGGGCGTGGAGGAAACACCATATATTTT	TRBD1	TRBV29-1	TRBJ1-3	many
CASSPENEQFF	TGTGCCAGCAGCCCCGAAAATGAGCAGTTCTTC	-	TRBV28	TRBJ2-1	few
CSAAVGLAQETQYF	TGCAGTGCCGCGGTCGGGCTAGCCCAAGAGACCCAGTACTTC	-	TRBV20-1	TRBJ2-5	many
CSAPPSWDTQYF	TGCAGTGCTCCCCCCTCATGGGATACGCAGTATTTT	-	TRBV20-1	TRBJ2-3	many
CSHRAGQGAREQYF	TGCAGCCACCGGGCGGGACAGGGGGCGCGGGAGCAGTACTTC	TRBD1	TRBV20-1	TRBJ2-7	many
CATSSGLNTEAFF	TGTGCCACCAGTTCGGGACTGAACACTGAAGCTTTCTTT	-	TRBV24-1	TRBJ1-1	many
CSAISLAGEVYNEQFF	TGCAGTGCTATATCGCTAGCGGGAGAGGTTTACAATGAGCAGTTCTTC	TRBD2	TRBV20-1	TRBJ2-1	many
CASSRGAATDTQYF	TGCGCCAGCAGCCGCGGGGCTGCCACAGATACGCAGTATTTT	-	TRBV4-3	TRBJ2-3	many
CSARALAQSYSYNEQFF	TGCAGTGCTAGAGCACTAGCGCAATCGTACTCCTACAATGAGCAGTTCTTC	TRBD2	TRBV20-1	TRBJ2-1	-
CASSQEHTEAFF	TGTGCCAGCAGTCAGGAGCACACTGAAGCTTTCTTT	-	TRBV6-6	TRBJ1-1	many
CASSSGQQAFF	TGTGCCAGCAGCTCCGGACAGCAAGCTTTCTTT	-	TRBV7-2	TRBJ1-1	many
CSVEDWIYGYTF	TGCAGTGTCGAGGACTGGATCTATGGCTACACCTTC	-	TRBV20-1	TRBJ1-2	many
CASRIGQGVSYEQYF	TGTGCCAGCAGGATAGGACAGGGAGTTTCCTACGAGCAGTACTTC	TRBD1	TRBV6-1	TRBJ2-7	-
CASSSVKYTGELFF	TGTGCCAGCAGCTCGGTGAAATACACCGGGGAGCTGTTTTTT	-	TRBV5-4	TRBJ2-2	many
CSASNTVQETQYF	TGCAGTGCTAGTAATACAGTACAAGAGACCCAGTACTTC	-	TRBV20-1	TRBJ2-5	many
CSAREAGGEQFF	TGCAGTGCTAGAGAAGCGGGAGGTGAGCAGTTCTTC	TRBD2	TRBV20-1	TRBJ2-1	many
CSGVTHDEQYF	TGCAGTGGAGTGACCCATGACGAGCAGTACTTC	-	TRBV20-1	TRBJ2-7	few
CASSHIPGALETQYF	TGTGCCAGCAGCCACATACCGGGGGCGCTTGAGACCCAGTACTTC	-	TRBV7-3	TRBJ2-5	many
CASSFLTGPNTEAFF	TGTGCCAGCAGTTTCCTGACAGGGCCGAACACTGAAGCTTTCTTT	TRBD1	TRBV12-3/TRBV12-4	TRBJ1-1	many
CASSSLSGDEQYF	TGTGCCAGCAGCTCGCTATCAGGGGACGAGCAGTACTTC	-	TRBV11-2	TRBJ2-7	many
CASSRRTQGAQYF	TGTGCCAGCAGCCGACGGACCCAGGGGGCCCAGTACTTC	TRBD1	TRBV7-2	TRBJ2-5	-
CASSPYLTGNYGYTF	TGCGCCAGCAGCCCATATTTGACAGGAAACTATGGCTACACCTTC	-	TRBV4-1	TRBJ1-2	many
CASSSQDTGNEKLFF	TGTGCCAGCAGTTCTCAGGACACCGGTAATGAAAAACTGTTTTTT	-	TRBV6-5	TRBJ1-4	many
CAVKRVNTEAFF	TGTGCCGTAAAAAGGGTGAACACTGAAGCTTTCTTT	-	TRBV7-2	TRBJ1-1	many
CASTPGRGLSNQPQHF	TGTGCCAGCACCCCCGGCAGGGGTTTAAGCAATCAGCCCCAGCATTTT	-	TRBV6-1	TRBJ1-5	many
CSARDWTGELFF	TGCAGTGCTAGAGATTGGACCGGGGAGCTGTTTTTT	-	TRBV20-1	TRBJ2-2	many
CASSLDRANF	TGTGCCAGCAGCTTAGACAGAGCAAACTTC	-	TRBV7-9	TRBJ2-7	many
CASILNRGRGTDTQYF	TGTGCCAGCATCCTAAACAGGGGGCGAGGCACAGATACGCAGTATTTT	TRBD1	TRBV28	TRBJ2-3	few
CASSLSDRREQFF	TGTGCCAGCAGTTTATCGGATCGGCGGGAGCAGTTCTTC	-	TRBV27	TRBJ2-1	many
CASSLGSVSSYEQYF	TGTGCCAGCAGCCTCGGGAGCGTAAGCTCCTACGAGCAGTACTTC	-	TRBV7-2	TRBJ2-7	many
CASSLAHGSGLNMNTEAFF	TGTGCCAGCAGCTTAGCGCACGGTTCGGGGTTGAACATGAACACTGAAGCTTTCTTT	-	TRBV11-1	TRBJ1-1	many
CATRATDRAVGVNTEAFF	TGTGCCACCAGGGCAACGGACAGGGCGGTCGGTGTGAACACTGAAGCTTTCTTT	TRBD1	TRBV24-1	TRBJ1-1	many
CASSLWTGGNNSPLHF	TGTGCCAGCAGTTTATGGACAGGGGGAAATAATTCACCCCTCCACTTT	TRBD1	TRBV28	TRBJ1-6	-
CASSPQGSETQYF	TGCGCCAGCAGCCCTCAGGGATCAGAGACCCAGTACTTC	-	TRBV4-3	TRBJ2-5	-
CASSLLFSSGANVLTF	TGTGCCAGCAGTTTACTTTTCAGCTCTGGGGCCAACGTCCTGACTTTC	-	TRBV28	TRBJ2-6	-
CASSFWVTPGDIQYF	TGTGCCAGCAGCTTCTGGGTCACCCCTGGGGACATTCAGTACTTC	-	TRBV11-2	TRBJ2-4	few
CASSLTPRGPNEQFF	TGCGCCAGCAGCTTGACCCCCAGGGGCCCCAATGAGCAGTTCTTC	-	TRBV5-1	TRBJ2-1	many
CASSLRAGQETQYF	TGTGCCAGTAGTCTGCGGGCAGGGCAAGAGACCCAGTACTTC	-	TRBV7-9	TRBJ2-5	many
CSVQQGSQAFF	TGCAGCGTTCAACAGGGGTCTCAAGCTTTCTTT	TRBD1	TRBV29-1	TRBJ1-1	many
CASSLDHSLNQPQHF	TGTGCCAGCAGTTTAGATCACAGCTTAAATCAGCCCCAGCATTTT	-	TRBV28	TRBJ1-5	many
CASSYSGRGPYEQYF	TGTGCCAGCAGTTACTCGGGAAGGGGGCCGTACGAGCAGTACTTC	TRBD1	TRBV6-2/TRBV6-3	TRBJ2-7	-
CSARPSGFAYEQYF	TGCAGTGCTAGACCTAGCGGGTTTGCCTACGAGCAGTACTTC	TRBD2	TRBV20-1	TRBJ2-7	few
CSARDARAGQYNEQFF	TGCAGTGCTAGAGACGCCAGAGCGGGGCAATACAATGAGCAGTTCTTC	TRBD2	TRBV20-1	TRBJ2-1	many
CASSYSRVVGHYEQYF	TGTGCCAGCAGTTACTCGAGGGTCGTCGGGCACTACGAGCAGTACTTC	-	TRBV6-2/TRBV6-3	TRBJ2-7	-
CASSPSGSLPNEQYF	TGTGCCAGCAGCCCTAGCGGGAGTCTGCCCAACGAGCAGTACTTC	TRBD2	TRBV7-2	TRBJ2-7	-
CASIGQGATEAFF	TGCGCCAGCATCGGACAGGGGGCCACTGAAGCTTTCTTT	TRBD1	TRBV5-1	TRBJ1-1	many
CASSFVGEETQYF	TGTGCCAGCAGTTTCGTTGGGGAAGAGACCCAGTACTTC	-	TRBV12-3/TRBV12-4	TRBJ2-5	many
CASSILRGFEQYF	TGTGCCAGCAGCATATTGAGGGGTTTCGAGCAGTACTTC	-	TRBV11-1	TRBJ2-7	few
CSAKGGHLAKNIQYF	TGCAGTGCCAAGGGGGGACACCTAGCCAAAAACATTCAGTACTTC	-	TRBV20-1	TRBJ2-4	many
CASSPFGQSYEQYF	TGTGCCAGCTCACCCTTCGGACAGTCCTACGAGCAGTACTTC	-	TRBV18	TRBJ2-7	many